These 12 T cell receptor beta chains originate from one sample sequenced in a study of blood T cell repertoires in COVID-19. TCRdb keeps only in-frame clones here, not all; method: immunoSEQ multiplex PCR. The sample includes 94,000 or so clones, roughly 91% of them seen just once. The specimen was peripheral blood. All receptors derive from an elderly woman with active COVID-19.

The sample holds a few counts of this clone. The CDR3 sequence: CASTRTGADIQYF. In DNA, the CDR3 is TGTGCCAGCACCCGGACAGGGGCGGACATTCAGTACTTC. The V and J genes are TRBV28 and TRBJ2-4, with 9 positions matching TRBD1. J was trimmed by 8 bases and V by 7 bases; bases with no gene match: 6. From germline, CDR1 is MDHEN and CDR2 SYDVKM. CDR3 length: 13 amino acids.

The chain employs TRBV7-2 and TRBJ2-7; 10 bases line up with TRBD2. With V trimmed by 5 bases and J by 5 bases, 6 bases remained unmatched. The CDR3 covers 14 residues. The germline gives CDR1 SGHTA, CDR2 FQGNSA. CDR3 in DNA: TGTGCCAGCAGCCCCACTAGCGGGATCAACGAGCAGTACTTC. Protein: CASSPTSGINEQYF.

The chain employs TRBV7-9 and TRBJ1-1, with 11 bases fitting TRBD1. Germline-derived CDR1 and CDR2 are SEHNR and FQNEAQ (reference sequence). Unmatched junction bases numbered 3, after V lost 3 bases and J lost 0 bases. The CDR3 is made up of 16 amino acids. The CDR3 DNA follows: TGTGCCAGCAGCTTGGACAGGGGGCGCGTGAACACTGAAGCTTTCTTT. Amino acid sequence: CASSLDRGRVNTEAFF.

This rearrangement joins TRBV11-2 to TRBJ1-1; TRBD1 matches 8 bases. With 3 bases clipped from V and 0 bases from J, the junction kept 3 bases outside the gene matches. Germline CDR1 SGHAT, CDR2 FQNNGV. The length of the CDR3 is 15 residues. CDR3: CASSFTTGVNTEAFF. Written as DNA, the CDR3 is TGTGCCAGCAGCTTTACGACAGGGGTGAACACTGAAGCTTTCTTT.

The chain employs TRBV12-5 and TRBJ2-1; 11 bases agree with TRBD2. The CDR3 has 18 amino acids. The germline CDR1 and CDR2 sequences are LGHNT and FRNRAP. V was clipped by 0 bases and J by 2 bases; unmatched bases: 6. CDR3 coding DNA: TGTGCTAGTGGTTTGGTACTAGCGGGAGCTGTGACCTACAATGAGCAGTTCTTC. Protein sequence: CASGLVLAGAVTYNEQFF.

This clone has more than one count but fewer than ten. This chain joins TRBV28 and TRBJ2-7; TRBD2 is a possible D gene (5 bases). This CDR3 is built from 12 residues. Germline V CDR1 and CDR2: MDHEN, SYDVKM. Trimming took off 6 bases at V and 0 bases at J, with 6 bases between the two ends. In DNA, the CDR3 is TGTGCCAGCAGAGGGAGCTCCTACGAGCAGTACTTC. Protein sequence: CASRGSSYEQYF.

The chain links TRBV7-2 to TRBJ2-3, with 8 nucleotides matching TRBD1. J was trimmed by 4 bases and V by 5 bases; bases with no gene match: 8. The germline V gene encodes CDR1 SGHTA and CDR2 FQGNSA. The CDR3 length is 15 residues. The CDR3 DNA reads as TGTGCCAGCAGCCCCGACAGGGGTGGGGCAGATACGCAGTATTTT. Amino acids: CASSPDRGGADTQYF.

The rearrangement links TRBV19 to TRBJ2-3; 7 positions agree with TRBD1. In germline, CDR1 is LNHDA, CDR2 SQIVND (reference sequence). The CDR3 runs to 15 residues. The J segment lost 1 base and the V segment lost 5 bases, leaving 6 bases of the junction unmatched. CDR3 DNA sequence: TGTGCCAGTAGTGACCACAGGGGTGGCACAGATACGCAGTATTTT. This translates into CASSDHRGGTDTQYF.

The J gene is TRBJ2-1, the V gene TRBV7-3; possibly TRBD2 for D (5 bases). Deletions cut 5 bases from V and 2 bases from J, with 13 bases between. Germline CDR1 SGHTA, CDR2 FQGTGA. The CDR3 loop spans 15 amino acids. The CDR3 sequence is CASSVTSDAYNEQFF. The CDR3 nucleotides are TGTGCCAGCAGCGTCACTAGTGACGCCTACAATGAGCAGTTCTTC.

The chain joins TRBV20-1 to TRBJ1-1; D is undetermined. The CDR3 consists of 11 residues. V lost 3 bases and J lost 6, with 8 bases in between. Germline-derived CDR1 and CDR2 are DFQATT and SNEGSKA (reference sequence). For the CDR3, the DNA is TGCAGTGCTAGGCCGGGATCTGAAGCTTTCTTT. This encodes CSARPGSEAFF.

This chain links TRBV6-2 or TRBV6-3 with TRBJ2-7; possibly TRBD2 for D (5 bases). The V end was cut by 5 bases, the J end by 7 bases, with 21 bases between. The length of the CDR3 is 15 residues. Looked up from germline, CDR1 is MNHEY and CDR2 is SVGEGT. The CDR3 DNA reads TGTGCCAGCAGTACCCCCCGGGCGGGCAGAAGAGAGCAGTACTTC. This gives the protein CASSTPRAGRREQYF.

This clone was counted a few times. This sequence joins TRBV5-5 and TRBJ1-6; weak D call: TRBD1 (6 bases). The V and J ends lost 1 base and 6 bases respectively, with 11 bases between them. This CDR3 spans 15 amino acids. Germline CDR1 SGHKS, CDR2 YYEKEE (reference sequence). The CDR3 sequence: CASSLSQGSNSPLHF. The CDR3, as DNA: TGTGCCAGCAGCTTGAGCCAGGGGAGTAATTCACCCCTCCACTTT.